This TCR beta chain was retrieved from a study of shared clonotypes between healthy human individuals. Assay used: immunoSEQ multiplex PCR; TCRdb lists only in-frame clones, some missing. The sample shows 2 million to 3 million clones, 93% of them seen only once. This CDR3 comprises 16 residues. Losses at the gene ends were 4 bases for V and 6 bases for J; bases not matched to a gene: 13. Germline V gene lookup returns CDR1 SGHRS and CDR2 YFSETQ. Concerning this clone itself: What it binds is not known.

Study-level findings and limits: Clonotypes which were not shared had lower generation probabilities than clonotypes that all four donors shared.

Input material: naive CD4+ T cells from PBMCs. Subset reported: CD45RA+ positively selected. This chain links TRBV5-1 with TRBJ2-7; 10 nucleotides agree with TRBD2. The sequence was collected from a man aged 18 to 29 in good health. Some clones in this sample may be carry-over from other donors' samples. CDR3 loop: CASSPGVAGGMFEQYF. CDR3 DNA: TGCGCCAGCAGCCCCGGAGTAGCGGGAGGAATGTTCGAGCAGTACTTC.